This TCR beta chain was sequenced during a study of PD-1 blockade in classical Hodgkin lymphoma. Each patient relapsed following autologous stem cell transplantation, and prior brentuximab vedotin exposure differed. Complete response, partial response or progressive disease made up the best responses. Study-level points and caveats: Healthy donors were reported to have higher baseline TCR diversity than newly diagnosed patients. Complete responders entered with baseline diversity on par with newly diagnosed patients, the results showed. There remain no defined causes for the repertoire differences, which possibly reflect disease activity or prior therapy.

Remarks on this clone: Its specificity is unknown.

CDR3 length: 17 amino acids. V was shortened by 6 bases and J by 3 bases, with 20 bases between the two germline ends. Germline V CDR1 and CDR2: MDHEN, SYDVKM. Assay: immunoSEQ multiplex PCR; the TCRdb copy retains only in-frame clones and omits some. Altogether roughly 150,000 clones are present, under 85% being singletons, with the ten largest covering over 7.5%. The receptor was derived from a human donor with classical Hodgkin lymphoma. This chain connects TRBV28 to TRBJ1-4, with no clear D. The input for sequencing was peripheral blood mononuclear cells (PBMCs), taken before the second cycle of nivolumab. CDR3 sequence: CASSPPLGSFSNEKLFF. In nucleotides, the CDR3 is TGTGCCAGCAGCCCCCCATTGGGGTCGTTCTCTAATGAAAAACTGTTTTTT. The full variable domain, its missing parts supplied by reference TRBV28 and TRBJ1-4, is DVKVTQSSRYLVKRTGEKVFLECVQDMDHENMFWYRQDPGLGLRLIYFSYDVKMKEKGDIPEGYSVSREKKERFSLILESASTNQTSMYLCASSPPLGSFSNEKLFFGSGTQLSVL.